The sequence of this T cell receptor beta chain was determined in a study of regulatory T cells in long-lasting Graves disease. To make TCR beta libraries, researchers used iRepertoire HTBI primers and Arm-PCR of CDR3 regions. TCRdb recomputed calls from the multiplex PCR reads with MiXCR, one row per CDR3 protein. The data show roughly 380,000 distinct CDR3 sequences, roughly 15% seen once. V was clipped by 2 bases and J by 5 bases, with 13 bases between them. The CDR3 consists of 14 residues. Study observations and caveats: Public clonotype sharing was higher in persistent than newly diagnosed patients.

This clonotype has a count of ten or more. The antigen remains undetermined. Specified time point: newly diagnosed GD, antithyroid drugs for less than 3 months. Preparation of the TCR library used RNA extracted from PBMCs. Sequenced here: peripheral blood mononuclear cells (PBMCs), sampled at new diagnosis, from a patient treated with antithyroid drugs. J is TRBJ2-7 and V is TRBV12-3 or TRBV12-4; a possible D gene is TRBD1 (6 bases). This TCR was recovered from a female donor with Graves disease. In DNA, the CDR3 is TGTGCCAGCAGTTTAAGGGGCAGGGGCCACGAGCAGTACTTC. It translates to CASSLRGRGHEQYF.